Each of the 18 T cell receptor beta chains below was sequenced from the same sample in a study of Ad26.COV2.S vaccination and SARS-CoV-2 variants. Generated by immunoSEQ multiplex PCR, the TCRdb table keeps only in-frame clones and is missing some. The sample has hundreds of thousands of clones, 75% to 95% seen once. Documented treatment: 15 to 20 received Ad26.COV2.S at low or high dose, single or two shots; five or six received placebo; per-sample allocation not given. Samples were taken on day 63 after the first vaccine or placebo injection. Here the sequenced sample was peripheral blood, taken in a trial of Ad26.COV2.S vaccine versus placebo. The receptors here all came from a person between 18 and 65 years old who received the Ad26.COV2.S COVID-19 vaccine or a placebo.

This rearrangement joins TRBV28 to TRBJ2-1; D is possibly TRBD2 (6 bases). In germline, CDR1 is MDHEN, CDR2 SYDVKM. The CDR3 length is 11 residues. Trimming removed 6 bases from V and 10 bases from J, with 10 bases in between. The CDR3 region is CASRGGAEQFF. CDR3 coding DNA: TGTGCCAGCAGAGGCGGGGCGGAGCAGTTCTTC.

CDR3 DNA: TGTGCCAGCAGTTACTCGATAGGGGATAGGTCCTACGAGCAGTACTTC. Translated: CASSYSIGDRSYEQYF. The rearrangement uses TRBV6-5 and TRBJ2-7; TRBD1 might be the D (5 bases). V was trimmed by 0 bases and J by 1 base, leaving 13 bases between them. The CDR3 loop spans 16 amino acids. Germline V gene data show CDR1 as MNHEY and CDR2 as SVGAGI.

This sequence joins TRBV4-3 and TRBJ2-5; no clear D. Germline CDR1 is LGHNA and CDR2 is YSLEER. There are 15 residues in the CDR3. Trimming left V 1 base short and J 4 bases short, with 13 bases between. Written as DNA, the CDR3 is TGCGCCAGCAGCCAAGGGTCGCGCCGCCGAGAGACCCAGTACTTC. The encoded protein is CASSQGSRRRETQYF.

V is TRBV5-5 and J is TRBJ2-1; maybe TRBD1 (6 bases). V lost 4 bases, J lost 8 bases, and 22 bases lay in between. The CDR3 consists of 16 residues. Germline CDR1 SGHKS, CDR2 YYEKEE (reference sequence). The DNA for the CDR3 is TGTGCCAGCAGCCCCCGACAGGATAATTACAAAGATGAGCAGTTCTTC. This translates into CASSPRQDNYKDEQFF. The whole variable domain, filled in from reference TRBV5-5 and TRBJ2-1, reads DAGVTQSPTHLIKTRGQQVTLRCSPISGHKSVSWYQQVLGQGPQFIFQYYEKEERGRGNFPDRFSARQFPNYSSELNVNALLLGDSALYLCASSPRQDNYKDEQFFGPGTRLTVL.

This chain uses TRBV19 with TRBJ2-7; 7 bases agree with TRBD2. The CDR3 runs to 15 residues. The J segment lost 3 bases and the V segment lost 1 base, leaving 6 bases of the junction unmatched. The germline V gene encodes CDR1 LNHDA and CDR2 SQIVND (reference sequence). The CDR3, as DNA: TGTGCCAGTAGTATAGGGCGGGAGACTATCTACGAGCAGTACTTC. It is translated as CASSIGRETIYEQYF.

In its sample, this clone was seen once. V and J are TRBV19 and TRBJ2-5, with D tentatively TRBD1 (5 bases). V lost 3 bases, J lost 2 bases, and 10 bases lay in between. The CDR3 covers 14 residues. Germline V gene sequence: CDR1 LNHDA, CDR2 SQIVND (reference sequence). The CDR3 protein is CASSIPDTQETQYF. The DNA of the CDR3 is TGTGCCAGTAGTATTCCGGACACACAAGAGACCCAGTACTTC.

The gene calls are TRBV3-1 (or the pseudogene TRBV3-2) and TRBJ1-1; maybe TRBD1 (6 bases). V lost 3 bases and J lost 7, with 15 bases in between. The CDR3 length is 14 residues. Germline CDR1 and CDR2: LGHDT and YNNKEL (reference sequence). The CDR3 spells CASSQDRGQGEAFF. The CDR3 DNA is TGTGCCAGCAGCCAGGACCGGGGGCAGGGTGAAGCTTTCTTT.

J is TRBJ1-4 and V is TRBV6-5, with D possibly being TRBD1 (6 bases). V was trimmed by 0 bases and J by 8 bases, leaving 13 bases between them. This CDR3 comprises 15 residues. Germline assignment: CDR1 MNHEY and CDR2 SVGAGI. CDR3 in amino acids: CASSYSIQGREKLFF. For the CDR3, the DNA is TGTGCCAGCAGTTACTCGATACAGGGCCGGGAAAAACTGTTTTTT.

This clone was counted once. V and J are TRBV29-1 and TRBJ2-1; TRBD2 might be the D (5 bases). This CDR3 is 14 amino acids long. CDR1 is SQVTM and CDR2 is ANQGSEA in the germline V gene. The CDR3, as DNA: TGCGTAGTGGGAGTAGACGGGCTTTACAATGAGCAGTTCTTC. Its protein product is CVVGVDGLYNEQFF.

This chain connects TRBV19 to TRBJ1-1; a weak D match, TRBD1 (5 bases). The CDR3 contains 12 residues. The germline V and J ends were trimmed by 6 bases and 7 bases, with 12 bases remaining between them. Germline V gives CDR1 LNHDA, CDR2 SQIVND (reference sequence). The DNA of the CDR3 is TGTGCCAGTAGCAGGGAGGCAGTTGAAGCTTTCTTT. This gives the protein CASSREAVEAFF.

The chain combines TRBV7-9 with TRBJ2-7, with unresolved D. This CDR3 is built from 11 residues. Germline assignment: CDR1 SEHNR and CDR2 FQNEAQ (reference sequence). The ends were cut back, 6 bases at V and 6 bases at J, with 9 bases in the middle. The CDR3 is CASSQGSEQYF. The CDR3 DNA is TGTGCCAGCAGTCAAGGGTCCGAGCAGTACTTC.

J is TRBJ1-5 and V is TRBV6-4; D is unresolved. CDR1 and CDR2 (germline): MRHNA, SNTAGT. V dropped 2 bases and J dropped 7 bases, with 3 bases sitting between them. This CDR3 comprises 11 residues. The CDR3: CASSDEQPQHF. As DNA, the CDR3 is TGTGCCAGCAGTGACGAACAGCCCCAGCATTTT.

The rearrangement joins TRBV5-4 to TRBJ2-1; D not certain. CDR1 is SGHNT and CDR2 is YYREEE in the germline V gene (reference sequence). The CDR3 runs to 14 residues. V was trimmed by 4 bases and J by 7 bases, leaving 15 bases between them. Written as DNA, the CDR3 is TGTGCCAGCAGCGCCTCCGTAGTTAGGAATGAGCAGTTCTTC. This encodes CASSASVVRNEQFF.

The rearrangement uses TRBV19 and TRBJ2-2; 7 bases are shared with TRBD2. The CDR3 sequence is 15 residues long. The V segment lost 2 bases and the J segment 5 bases; nucleotides outside the gene matches: 5. Germline V lookup: CDR1 LNHDA, CDR2 SQIVND (reference sequence). This CDR3 is CASSIRGEGTGELFF. CDR3 DNA sequence: TGTGCCAGTAGTATACGGGGGGAAGGGACCGGGGAGCTGTTTTTT.

This rearrangement joins TRBV27 to TRBJ2-1; TRBD1 aligns across 9 bases. Germline assignment: CDR1 MNHEY and CDR2 SMNVEV (reference sequence). The trim removed 6 bases at V and 0 bases at J, leaving 6 bases unmatched. The CDR3 spans 16 residues. CDR3 in amino acids: CASRGTGITSYNEQFF. The CDR3 DNA follows: TGTGCCAGCAGGGGGACAGGGATCACCTCCTACAATGAGCAGTTCTTC.

This rearrangement joins TRBV9 to TRBJ2-7; 10 bases map to TRBD2. The germline V gene encodes CDR1 SGDLS and CDR2 YYNGEE. The V segment lost 0 bases and the J segment 6 bases; nucleotides outside the gene matches: 6. There are 15 residues in the CDR3. The CDR3 is CASSVDLAGVSEQYF. The CDR3 DNA sequence: TGTGCCAGCAGCGTAGACCTAGCGGGAGTAAGCGAGCAGTACTTC.

The chain couples TRBV6-5 to TRBJ1-5, with D possibly being TRBD1 (5 bases). The CDR3 length is 15 residues. Germline V CDR1 and CDR2: MNHEY, SVGAGI. V gave up 6 bases and J gave up 11 bases, with 23 bases separating them. In DNA form, the CDR3 reads TGTGCCAGCAGCCCCGGGACCAACCAATTTCTTGCCCAGCATTTT. It codes for CASSPGTNQFLAQHF.

V and J are TRBV18 and TRBJ2-3, with no clear D. This CDR3 has 13 residues. The germline V and J ends were trimmed by 5 bases and 2 bases, with 8 bases remaining between them. The germline CDR1 and CDR2 sequences are KGHSH and LQKENI. CDR3 bases: TGTGCCAGCTCAGATAGTTACACAGATACGCAGTATTTT. It codes for CASSDSYTDTQYF.